Listed below are T cell receptor beta chains from one sample, sequenced in a study of T-cell memory formation after mild COVID-19. TCRdb fed the 5' RACE reads into MiXCR, producing one record per CDR3 protein. The sample lists approximately 300,000 distinct CDR3 sequences, approximately 19% occurring once. Sequenced material: PBMCs or a T cell subset sorted from them (not recorded which). The origin of the receptors is a man in his late teens or twenties who had mild COVID-19 (a few samples of this study predate the infection). Cell type and time point are not known. CDR3s include the opening cysteine and the closing phenylalanine or tryptophan. Fields, in order: J gene, D gene, V gene, CDR3 length, clone size, CDR3 protein, CDR3 DNA. A D gene is named only where the DNA matches it firmly. Where a row states a size, it is once, few, many or the class of an expanded clone; other rows omit it.

j_gene: TRBJ1-3; d_gene: -; v_gene: TRBV6-5; len: 17; abundance: few; CDR3aa: CASSYRGPRPVGNTIYF; CDR3nt: TGTGCCAGCAGTTACAGGGGACCCAGGCCGGTCGGAAACACCATATATTTT
j_gene: TRBJ1-1; d_gene: -; v_gene: TRBV5-1; len: 14; abundance: few; CDR3aa: CASSFASTNTEAFF; CDR3nt: TGCGCCAGCAGCTTCGCCAGCACCAACACTGAAGCTTTCTTT
j_gene: TRBJ1-5; d_gene: -; v_gene: TRBV7-2; len: 13; abundance: -; CDR3aa: CASSLMEDQPQHF; CDR3nt: TGTGCCAGCAGCTTAATGGAAGACCAGCCCCAGCATTTT
j_gene: TRBJ2-7; d_gene: TRBD1; v_gene: TRBV5-1; len: 14; abundance: few; CDR3aa: CASSLAGRGREQYF; CDR3nt: TGCGCCAGCAGCTTGGCAGGCAGGGGGCGAGAGCAGTACTTC
j_gene: TRBJ2-3; d_gene: -; v_gene: TRBV10-3; len: 15; abundance: -; CDR3aa: CAISENEAYTDTQYF; CDR3nt: TGTGCCATCAGTGAGAACGAGGCTTACACAGATACGCAGTATTTT
j_gene: TRBJ1-1; d_gene: -; v_gene: TRBV4-3; len: 17; abundance: few; CDR3aa: CASSQEGLGSPATEAFF; CDR3nt: TGCGCCAGCAGCCAAGAGGGCCTGGGCAGTCCCGCCACTGAAGCTTTCTTT
j_gene: TRBJ2-5; d_gene: -; v_gene: TRBV30; len: 13; abundance: -; CDR3aa: CAWTGRRVETQYF; CDR3nt: TGTGCCTGGACTGGGCGGAGGGTAGAGACCCAGTACTTC
j_gene: TRBJ2-7; d_gene: -; v_gene: TRBV20-1; len: 14; abundance: -; CDR3aa: CRASRGASSYEQYF; CDR3nt: TGCAGGGCTAGCCGAGGGGCCTCCTCCTACGAGCAGTACTTC
j_gene: TRBJ1-5; d_gene: TRBD1; v_gene: TRBV7-9; len: 14; abundance: many; CDR3aa: CASSPGTGDQPQHF; CDR3nt: TGTGCCAGCAGTCCCGGGACAGGGGATCAGCCCCAGCATTTT
j_gene: TRBJ2-4; d_gene: TRBD2; v_gene: TRBV7-9; len: 14; abundance: few; CDR3aa: CASSLELAGAQRYF; CDR3nt: TGTGCCAGCAGCTTAGAGCTAGCGGGGGCCCAAAGGTACTTC
j_gene: TRBJ2-2; d_gene: -; v_gene: TRBV9; len: 16; abundance: -; CDR3aa: CASSVSVSGNTGELFF; CDR3nt: TGTGCCAGCAGCGTGTCAGTTTCGGGGAACACCGGGGAGCTGTTTTTT
j_gene: TRBJ1-1; d_gene: TRBD1; v_gene: TRBV7-9; len: 15; abundance: few; CDR3aa: CASSSQHRGNTEAFF; CDR3nt: TGTGCCAGCAGCTCGCAGCACAGGGGGAACACTGAAGCTTTCTTT
j_gene: TRBJ2-2; d_gene: TRBD1; v_gene: TRBV5-4; len: 18; abundance: -; CDR3aa: CASSLGSPVTGGTGELFF; CDR3nt: TGTGCCAGCAGCTTGGGAAGCCCCGTGACAGGGGGAACCGGGGAGCTGTTTTTT
j_gene: TRBJ2-4; d_gene: -; v_gene: TRBV6-6; len: 15; abundance: few; CDR3aa: CASRSKTVAKNIQYF; CDR3nt: TGTGCCAGCAGATCAAAGACGGTAGCCAAAAACATTCAGTACTTC
j_gene: TRBJ1-1; d_gene: TRBD1; v_gene: TRBV7-9; len: 15; abundance: -; CDR3aa: CASSPRDSTVAEAFF; CDR3nt: TGTGCCAGCAGCCCCCGGGACAGTACGGTCGCTGAAGCTTTCTTT
j_gene: TRBJ2-7; d_gene: -; v_gene: TRBV6-5; len: 13; abundance: few; CDR3aa: CASSYAALSEQYF; CDR3nt: TGTGCCAGCAGTTACGCGGCCTTGAGCGAGCAGTACTTC
j_gene: TRBJ1-5; d_gene: -; v_gene: TRBV9; len: 15; abundance: once; CDR3aa: CASSEDPGSYQPQHF; CDR3nt: TGTGCCAGCAGCGAAGATCCCGGGTCGTACCAGCCCCAGCATTTT
j_gene: TRBJ1-2; d_gene: -; v_gene: TRBV6-5; len: 14; abundance: -; CDR3aa: CASSYGTHAGGYTF; CDR3nt: TGTGCCAGCAGTTACGGGACCCACGCGGGGGGCTACACCTTC
j_gene: TRBJ2-3; d_gene: TRBD1; v_gene: TRBV7-2; len: 15; abundance: -; CDR3aa: CASSRRGLRADTQYF; CDR3nt: TGTGCCAGCAGCCGAAGGGGGCTCAGGGCAGATACGCAGTATTTT
j_gene: TRBJ1-5; d_gene: -; v_gene: TRBV6-2/TRBV6-3; len: 15; abundance: few; CDR3aa: CASSAGIYSNQPQHF; CDR3nt: TGTGCCAGCAGTGCCGGGATTTATAGCAATCAGCCCCAGCATTTT
j_gene: TRBJ2-7; d_gene: -; v_gene: TRBV12-3/TRBV12-4; len: 15; abundance: -; CDR3aa: CASSSGRGPSYEQYF; CDR3nt: TGTGCCAGCAGTTCTGGCAGGGGTCCCTCCTACGAGCAGTACTTC
j_gene: TRBJ2-5; d_gene: TRBD2; v_gene: TRBV3-1; len: 16; abundance: few; CDR3aa: CASSHPSGGLQETQYF; CDR3nt: TGTGCCAGCAGCCACCCTAGCGGGGGGCTCCAAGAGACCCAGTACTTC
j_gene: TRBJ2-1; d_gene: TRBD2; v_gene: TRBV18; len: 14; abundance: many; CDR3aa: CASSPPRGVNEQFF; CDR3nt: TGTGCCAGCTCACCACCCCGGGGGGTGAATGAGCAGTTCTTC
j_gene: TRBJ1-1; d_gene: -; v_gene: TRBV7-2; len: 18; abundance: few; CDR3aa: CASSRGRNRDQRHTEAFF; CDR3nt: TGTGCCAGCAGCCGTGGCCGGAACCGGGACCAGAGGCACACTGAAGCTTTCTTT
j_gene: TRBJ2-5; d_gene: -; v_gene: TRBV7-2; len: 14; abundance: few; CDR3aa: CASSFRSGQETQYF; CDR3nt: TGTGCCAGCAGCTTTCGTAGCGGCCAAGAGACCCAGTACTTC
j_gene: TRBJ2-6; d_gene: -; v_gene: TRBV9; len: 15; abundance: -; CDR3aa: CASSVDPSAANVLTF; CDR3nt: TGTGCCAGCAGCGTAGATCCATCTGCGGCCAACGTCCTGACTTTC
j_gene: TRBJ2-5; d_gene: TRBD2; v_gene: TRBV7-7; len: 15; abundance: -; CDR3aa: CASSPGTSGVERRYF; CDR3nt: TGTGCCAGCAGCCCTGGGACTAGCGGGGTAGAACGGAGGTACTTC
j_gene: TRBJ1-1; d_gene: -; v_gene: TRBV29-1; len: 12; abundance: many; CDR3aa: CSVAQPITEAFF; CDR3nt: TGCAGCGTTGCCCAACCAATAACCGAAGCTTTCTTT
j_gene: TRBJ2-1; d_gene: TRBD2; v_gene: TRBV28; len: 15; abundance: few; CDR3aa: CASSLLAGGNNEQFF; CDR3nt: TGTGCCAGCAGCCTACTAGCGGGGGGCAACAATGAGCAGTTCTTC
j_gene: TRBJ1-2; d_gene: TRBD1; v_gene: TRBV9; len: 15; abundance: -; CDR3aa: CASSPRGLSRYGYTF; CDR3nt: TGTGCCAGCAGCCCCAGGGGGCTCTCCCGCTATGGCTACACCTTC
j_gene: TRBJ2-1; d_gene: TRBD2; v_gene: TRBV6-6; len: 15; abundance: -; CDR3aa: CASSYSASGGSEQFF; CDR3nt: TGTGCCAGCAGTTACTCGGCTAGCGGGGGATCTGAGCAGTTCTTC
j_gene: TRBJ2-3; d_gene: -; v_gene: TRBV5-1; len: 14; abundance: few; CDR3aa: CASETGTSTDTQYF; CDR3nt: TGCGCCAGCGAGACTGGAACTAGCACAGATACGCAGTATTTT
j_gene: TRBJ1-5; d_gene: -; v_gene: TRBV7-2; len: 14; abundance: many; CDR3aa: CASSFGVSNQPQHF; CDR3nt: TGTGCCAGCAGCTTCGGAGTAAGCAATCAGCCCCAGCATTTT
j_gene: TRBJ1-1; d_gene: -; v_gene: TRBV11-1; len: 15; abundance: -; CDR3aa: CASSKATGGNTEAFF; CDR3nt: TGTGCCAGCAGCAAAGCGACAGGAGGGAACACTGAAGCTTTCTTT
j_gene: TRBJ1-5; d_gene: -; v_gene: TRBV4-2; len: 13; abundance: -; CDR3aa: CASSQDNYQPQHF; CDR3nt: TGTGCCAGCAGCCAGGATAACTATCAGCCCCAGCATTTT
j_gene: TRBJ2-7; d_gene: TRBD1; v_gene: TRBV6-5; len: 17; abundance: -; CDR3aa: CASSYSSPGQGLIEQYF; CDR3nt: TGTGCCAGCAGTTACTCGAGCCCGGGACAGGGTTTGATCGAGCAGTACTTC
j_gene: TRBJ2-3; d_gene: TRBD2; v_gene: TRBV20-1; len: 14; abundance: -; CDR3aa: CSARARGVAGVIQF; CDR3nt: TGCAGTGCTAGAGCTAGGGGAGTAGCGGGGGTAATCCAATTT
j_gene: TRBJ2-7; d_gene: -; v_gene: TRBV6-6; len: 13; abundance: few; CDR3aa: CASRPTGSYEQYF; CDR3nt: TGTGCCAGCAGGCCTACAGGGTCCTACGAGCAGTACTTC
j_gene: TRBJ1-1; d_gene: TRBD1; v_gene: TRBV12-3/TRBV12-4; len: 15; abundance: -; CDR3aa: CASSLLGGQTNEAFF; CDR3nt: TGTGCCAGCAGTTTACTCGGGGGACAGACCAATGAAGCTTTCTTT
j_gene: TRBJ2-5; d_gene: TRBD1; v_gene: TRBV6-6; len: 14; abundance: -; CDR3aa: CASSSGGWYETQYF; CDR3nt: TGTGCCAGCAGCTCAGGGGGCTGGTATGAGACCCAGTACTTC
j_gene: TRBJ2-5; d_gene: TRBD1; v_gene: TRBV7-2; len: 14; abundance: -; CDR3aa: CASSRQGGRETQYF; CDR3nt: TGTGCCAGCAGCCGACAGGGGGGGAGAGAGACCCAGTACTTC
j_gene: TRBJ1-1; d_gene: -; v_gene: TRBV12-3/TRBV12-4; len: 14; abundance: few; CDR3aa: CAIQETVSNTEAFF; CDR3nt: TGTGCCATTCAGGAGACCGTCTCGAACACTGAAGCTTTCTTT